The 19 T cell receptor beta chains below come from one sample, sequenced in a study of OX40 agonist ivuxolimab in advanced cancers. TCRdb keeps only in-frame clones here, not all; method: immunoSEQ multiplex PCR. The sample has some 62,000 clones; around 81% are singletons. This sample comprised CD4+ or CD8+ T cells sorted from blood, obtained in a trial of the OX40 agonist ivuxolimab. The receptor set was obtained from an adult with an advanced solid tumor such as melanoma, head and neck, liver or kidney cancer.

The chain links TRBV5-6 to TRBJ2-7; weak D call: TRBD2 (6 bases). Trimming removed 0 bases at V and 7 bases at J, with 11 bases between. In germline, CDR1 is SGHDT, CDR2 YYEEEE. The CDR3 totals 13 residues. The CDR3 spells CASSLGAGWEQYF. In nucleotides, the CDR3 is TGTGCCAGCAGCTTGGGGGCGGGGTGGGAGCAGTACTTC.

The rearrangement links TRBV7-3 to TRBJ2-1, with a weak D call TRBD1 (5 bases). The CDR3 is made up of 15 amino acids. V was clipped by 5 bases and J by 6 bases, with 17 bases between them. The germline V gene has CDR1 SGHTA and CDR2 FQGTGA. The CDR3 reads CASSKGAGNRNEQFF. The CDR3 DNA sequence: TGTGCCAGCAGCAAAGGGGCAGGGAATCGCAATGAGCAGTTCTTC.

The chain carries TRBV7-2 and TRBJ2-3, with D possibly TRBD1 on 6 matching bases. Germline-derived CDR1 and CDR2 are SGHTA and FQGNSA. The CDR3 covers 14 residues. V lost 2 bases and J lost 6, with 12 bases in between. The CDR3 sequence is CASSLNRVEDTQYF. CDR3 in DNA: TGTGCCAGCAGCTTAAACAGGGTGGAGGATACGCAGTATTTT.

This clone was recorded only once. V is TRBV5-1 and J is TRBJ2-1, with unresolved D. Trimming left V 0 bases short and J 8 bases short, with 9 bases between. CDR3 length: 13 residues. The germline CDR1 and CDR2 sequences are SGHRS and YFSETQ. This chain's CDR3 is CASSLVGLHEQFF. In DNA, the CDR3 is TGCGCCAGCAGCTTGGTGGGGTTGCATGAGCAGTTCTTC.

The chain joins TRBV9 to TRBJ2-5; 8 bases match TRBD1. The CDR3 is made up of 15 amino acids. J was trimmed by 4 bases and V by 4 bases; bases with no gene match: 9. Germline values: CDR1 SGDLS, CDR2 YYNGEE. The CDR3 bases are TGTGCCAGCAGCTTCGCGGGACAGGTGGGAGAGACCCAGTACTTC. This codes for CASSFAGQVGETQYF.

V usage is TRBV5-1 and J usage is TRBJ2-1, with D possibly TRBD2 on 5 matching bases. Trimming pared 2 bases from V and 5 bases from J, leaving 8 bases between. Germline CDR1 reads SGHRS; CDR2 reads YFSETQ. The CDR3 runs 13 residues. The CDR3: CASSFGGDNEQFF. The CDR3 DNA reads TGCGCCAGCAGCTTTGGAGGAGACAATGAGCAGTTCTTC.

CDR3 nucleotides: TGTGCCACTGCCTCGGGACTAGCGGGAGGGCCTCAATCCTACAATGAGCAGTTCTTC. Amino acids: CATASGLAGGPQSYNEQFF. V is TRBV10-3 and J is TRBJ2-1, with 16 positions matching TRBD2. Germline CDR1 is ENHRY and CDR2 is SYGVKD. Trimming took 10 bases from V and 1 from J; bases not matched to a gene: 13. The CDR3 has 19 amino acids.

The chain recombines TRBV27 with TRBJ2-1; D unresolved. This CDR3 comprises 15 residues. V dropped 4 bases and J dropped 0 bases, with 10 bases sitting between them. Germline V gene lookup returns CDR1 MNHEY and CDR2 SMNVEV (reference sequence). In nucleotides, the CDR3 is TGTGCCAGCAGTTCGACGGGTTCCTCCTACAATGAGCAGTTCTTC. Protein product: CASSSTGSSYNEQFF.

This rearrangement joins TRBV6-5 to TRBJ1-2; no clear D gene. The germline V and J ends were trimmed by 0 bases and 8 bases, with 1 base remaining between them. Germline CDR1 and CDR2: MNHEY and SVGAGI. This CDR3 has 10 residues. The CDR3 protein is CASSYSGYTF. Written as DNA, the CDR3 is TGTGCCAGCAGTTACTCGGGCTACACCTTC.

The V gene is TRBV28, the J gene TRBJ2-5; D call uncertain. The CDR3 has 14 amino acids. Germline-derived CDR1 and CDR2 are MDHEN and SYDVKM. V shed 6 bases and J shed 4 bases, with 15 bases lying between them. DNA for the CDR3: TGTGCCAGCAGCCGGCAGGCCCGTCGAGAGACCCAGTACTTC. Protein sequence: CASSRQARRETQYF.

The gene calls are TRBV27 and TRBJ1-2; TRBD1 is a possible D gene (6 bases). The germline V gene has CDR1 MNHEY and CDR2 SMNVEV (reference sequence). V shed 6 bases and J shed 6 bases, with 11 bases lying between them. There are 12 residues in the CDR3. In DNA, the CDR3 is TGTGCCAGCAGCTCGCGACAGGATGGCTACACCTTC. Its protein is CASSSRQDGYTF.

This chain joins TRBV4-3 and TRBJ2-7; 10 bases agree with TRBD2. J gave up 5 bases and V 6 bases, and 10 bases lay outside the gene matches. Germline CDR1 is LGHNA and CDR2 is YSLEER. This CDR3 spans 15 amino acids. This CDR3 is CASRLVAGGENEQYF. DNA of the CDR3: TGCGCCAGCAGGCTGGTAGCGGGAGGAGAAAACGAGCAGTACTTC.

The gene calls are TRBV6-5 and TRBJ2-7; D is unresolved. V was shortened by 6 bases and J by 9 bases, with 18 bases between the two germline ends. CDR1 MNHEY and CDR2 SVGAGI come from the germline V gene. There are 13 residues in the CDR3. CDR3 residues: CASSTGSTRAQYF. The CDR3 nucleotides are TGTGCCAGCAGCACTGGCTCTACCCGAGCGCAGTACTTC.

The chain couples TRBV9 to TRBJ2-3; unclear D gene. The CDR3 runs to 13 residues. Trimming removed 4 bases at V and 0 bases at J, with 6 bases between. The germline gives CDR1 SGDLS, CDR2 YYNGEE. The chain's CDR3 is CASSITSTDTQYF. CDR3 nucleotide sequence: TGTGCCAGCAGCATAACTAGCACAGATACGCAGTATTTT.

The gene calls are TRBV7-2 and TRBJ2-7; D might be TRBD2 (5 bases). The CDR3 is made up of 13 amino acids. The V and J ends lost 5 bases and 3 bases respectively, with 11 bases between them. Germline assignment: CDR1 SGHTA and CDR2 FQGNSA. CDR3 bases: TGTGCCAGCAGCAAAGGACTGAACTACGAGCAGTACTTC. Its protein is CASSKGLNYEQYF.

This clone appeared a few times. The gene calls are TRBV7-8 and TRBJ2-5; weak D call: TRBD2 (5 bases). This CDR3 comprises 15 residues. Trimming shortened V by 7 bases and J by 5 bases, and 20 bases separated the two germline ends. From germline, CDR1 is SGHVS and CDR2 FQNEAQ. CDR3 protein: CASTLRPGTGETQYF. CDR3 DNA sequence: TGTGCCAGCACCCTCCGTCCGGGAACGGGGGAGACCCAGTACTTC.

The genes are TRBV28 and TRBJ2-1; either TRBD1 or TRBD2 may supply D (5 bases each). The CDR3 loop spans 15 amino acids. Germline CDR1 reads MDHEN; CDR2 reads SYDVKM. V lost 8 bases, J lost 7 bases, and 21 bases lay in between. In DNA form, the CDR3 reads TGTGCCAGCTACGGGGCTAGCCTTCTTCGGAATGAGCAGTTCTTC. Protein: CASYGASLLRNEQFF.

This sequence joins TRBV9 and TRBJ2-2, with 7 positions matching TRBD1. V was pared by 4 bases and J by 4 bases, with 7 bases of the junction left unmatched. Germline values: CDR1 SGDLS, CDR2 YYNGEE. The CDR3 loop spans 15 amino acids. The CDR3 DNA follows: TGTGCCAGCAGCTCTACAGGGGAAGGCACCGGGGAGCTGTTTTTT. It translates to CASSSTGEGTGELFF.

This clone has only a few counts. The genes are TRBV4-1 and TRBJ2-3; no clear D. V dropped 1 base and J dropped 0 bases, with 11 bases sitting between them. The CDR3 has 16 amino acids. Per germline, CDR1 MGHRA and CDR2 YSYEKL. The CDR3 DNA follows: TGCGCCAGCAGCCAAGGTAGAGCCTCTAGCACAGATACGCAGTATTTT. Its translation is CASSQGRASSTDTQYF.